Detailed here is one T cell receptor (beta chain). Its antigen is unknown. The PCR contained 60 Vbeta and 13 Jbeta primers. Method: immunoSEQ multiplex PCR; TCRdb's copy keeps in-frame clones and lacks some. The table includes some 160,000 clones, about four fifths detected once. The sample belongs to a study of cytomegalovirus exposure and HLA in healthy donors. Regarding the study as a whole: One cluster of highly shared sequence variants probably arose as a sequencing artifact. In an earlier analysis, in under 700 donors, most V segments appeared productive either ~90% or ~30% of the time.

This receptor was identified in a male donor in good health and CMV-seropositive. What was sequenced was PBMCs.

CDR3 in DNA: TGTGCCAGCAGCTTAAAGGCAACAGGGCTTGCCGCCGGGGAGCTGTTTTTT. Residues: CASSLKATGLAAGELFF. The genes are TRBV7-2 and TRBJ2-2, with D perhaps TRBD1 (6 bases). The CDR3 runs 17 residues. Germline loops: CDR1 SGHTA, CDR2 FQGNSA. V lost 2 bases and J 6 bases, leaving 19 bases between the germline ends.